These 4 T cell receptor beta chains originate from one sample sequenced in a study of T cell responses to AZD1222 COVID-19 vaccine. Sequencing used immunoSEQ multiplex PCR; TCRdb keeps in-frame clones, though not all of them. Of fewer than 150,000 clones listed, about nine tenths are singletons. This specimen consisted of peripheral blood, obtained on day 0 of AZD1222 vaccination. The receptors here all came from an adult in good health.

The genes are TRBV18 and TRBJ2-7, with D hard to call. There are 15 residues in the CDR3. Germline V CDR1 and CDR2: KGHSH, LQKENI. V was trimmed by 0 bases and J by 1 base, leaving 10 bases between them. Here the CDR3 DNA reads TGTGCCAGCTCACCACCTGGGCTTCAGTCCTACGAGCAGTACTTC. As protein: CASSPPGLQSYEQYF.

V is TRBV30 and J is TRBJ2-3; D gene unclear. CDR3 size: 14 residues. The V end lost 4 bases, the J end lost 2 bases, and 13 bases lay between the germline ends. Germline values: CDR1 GTSNPN, CDR2 SVGIG (reference sequence). CDR3 in amino acids: CAWTMTRLTDTQYF. CDR3 nucleotides: TGTGCCTGGACCATGACCCGGCTCACAGATACGCAGTATTTT.

This clone was picked up one time. Its ends do not fully match the called genes, so a read error is possible. The chain uses TRBV13 and TRBJ1-2; 7 bases are a match to TRBD1. The CDR3 is 14 amino acids. Per germline, CDR1 PRHDT and CDR2 FYEKMQ (reference sequence). The CDR3 protein is CATSNGKGAHGYTF. As DNA, the CDR3 is TGTGCCACCAGCAACGGGAAGGGGGCGCATGGCTACACCTTC. Full variable domain (missing parts from reference TRBV13 and TRBJ1-2): AAGVIQSPRHLIKEKRETATLKCYPIPRHDTVYWYQQGPGQDPQFLISFYEKMQSDKGSIPDRFSAQQFSDYHSELNMSSLELGDSALYFCATSNGKGAHGYTFGSGTRLTVV.

This clone was observed a single time. Germline is not matched at one junction end, which may reflect a read error. The chain uses TRBV27 and TRBJ1-6; weak D call: TRBD1 (5 bases). CDR1 MNHEY and CDR2 SMNVEV come from the germline V gene (reference sequence). This CDR3 spans 13 amino acids. CDR3 region: CASSWGSNSLLHF. Written as DNA, the CDR3 is TGTGCCAGCAGTTGGGGCAGCAATTCACTCCTCCACTTT.